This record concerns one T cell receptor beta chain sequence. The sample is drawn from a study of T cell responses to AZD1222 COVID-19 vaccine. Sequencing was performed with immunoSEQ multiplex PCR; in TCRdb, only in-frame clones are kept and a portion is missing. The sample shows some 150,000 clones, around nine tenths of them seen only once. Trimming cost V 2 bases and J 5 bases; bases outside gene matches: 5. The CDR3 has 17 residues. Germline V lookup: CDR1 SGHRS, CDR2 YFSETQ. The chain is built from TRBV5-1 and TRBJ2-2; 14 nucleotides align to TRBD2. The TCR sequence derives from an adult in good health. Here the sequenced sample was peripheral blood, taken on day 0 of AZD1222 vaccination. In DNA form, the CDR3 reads TGCGCCAGCAGCTTAGGACTAGCGGGAGGTTCGACCGGGGAGCTGTTTTTT. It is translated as CASSLGLAGGSTGELFF.